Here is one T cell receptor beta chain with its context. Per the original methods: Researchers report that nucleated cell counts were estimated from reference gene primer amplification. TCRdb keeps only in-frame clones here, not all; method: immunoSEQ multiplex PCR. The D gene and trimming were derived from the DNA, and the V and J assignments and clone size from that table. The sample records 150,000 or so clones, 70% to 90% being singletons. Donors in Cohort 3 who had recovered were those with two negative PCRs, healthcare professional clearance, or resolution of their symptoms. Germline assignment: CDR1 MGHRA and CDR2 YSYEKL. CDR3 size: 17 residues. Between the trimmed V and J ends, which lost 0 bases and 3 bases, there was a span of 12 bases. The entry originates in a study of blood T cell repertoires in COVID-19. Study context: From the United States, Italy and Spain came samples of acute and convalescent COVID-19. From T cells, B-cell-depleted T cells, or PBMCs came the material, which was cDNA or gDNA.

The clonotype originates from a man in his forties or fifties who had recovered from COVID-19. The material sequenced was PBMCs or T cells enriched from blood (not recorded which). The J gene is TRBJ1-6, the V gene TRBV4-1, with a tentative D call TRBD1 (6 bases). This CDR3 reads CASSQDEGRGYNSPLHF. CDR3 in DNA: TGCGCCAGCAGCCAAGATGAGGGCAGGGGCTATAATTCACCCCTCCACTTT.